This T cell receptor (beta chain) originates from a study of siplizumab effects on memory and regulatory T cells. Whole-study findings and limits: No assignable naive or memory phenotype existed for roughly 75-97% of proliferating CD4+ or CD8+ clones. Confirmatory evidence of suppressive function in proliferating siplizumab-culture Tregs was not obtained.

Libraries were prepared by immunoSEQ multiplex PCR; TCRdb keeps only in-frame clonotypes and omits some of them. Of 90,000 to 150,000 clones detected, about 94% appear once; the ten largest clones hold about 0.16%. Germline V gene data show CDR1 as SGDLS and CDR2 as YYNGEE. The CDR3 consists of 14 residues. Between the trimmed V and J ends, which lost 1 base and 7 bases, there was a span of 14 bases. Regarding this clone: The antigen remains unidentified.

The rearrangement joins TRBV9 to TRBJ1-2, with unresolved D. The TCR originated in a human donor in good health. Specimen: non-Treg CD4+ T cells sorted from blood. The DNA for the CDR3 is TGTGCCAGCAGCGTATTTGGCAGGAGTTCTGGCTACACCTTC. This translates into CASSVFGRSSGYTF.